Below, 12 T cell receptor beta chains from the same sample are listed, as sequenced in a study of read filtering for tumor transcriptome and immune sequencing. From approximately 430 ng of RNA, a library with molecular barcoded alpha/delta and beta/gamma adaptors was made. TCRdb fed the reads into MiXCR, producing one record per CDR3 protein. The table lists fewer than 90,000 distinct CDR3 sequences, roughly 12% of them singletons. Specimen: a population of CD138-negative cells sorted from bone marrow. The origin of the receptors is a donor aged 40 or over with multiple myeloma.

A note on this clonotype: This may stem from a read error, because a much larger clone lies one nucleotide away. Since no conserved phenylalanine or tryptophan closes the CDR3, a read error is the likely cause. The gene calls are TRBV5-6 and TRBJ1-4; 10 nucleotides match TRBD1. The CDR3 contains 16 residues. With 2 bases clipped from V and 7 bases from J, the junction kept 8 bases outside the gene matches. The germline CDR1 and CDR2 sequences are SGHDT and YYEEEE. The CDR3 DNA is TGTGCCAGCAGCTTAGCCGGGACAGGGGCGGGTGAAAAACTGTTTATT. Residues: CASSLAGTGAGEKLFI.

This clonotype was counted between two and nine times. The rearrangement uses TRBV11-2 and TRBJ2-5, with no clear D. This CDR3 has 16 residues. Looked up from germline, CDR1 is SGHAT and CDR2 is FQNNGV. Trimming stripped 5 bases from V and 2 bases from J, with 18 bases between. This CDR3 reads CASSPRDRQDQETQYF. The CDR3 nucleotides are TGTGCCAGCAGCCCCCGCGATCGTCAGGATCAAGAGACCCAGTACTTC.

Many counts were recorded for this clonotype. The rearrangement links TRBV20-1 to TRBJ1-1; D may be TRBD1 (5 bases). This CDR3 has 15 residues. V shed 0 bases and J shed 0 bases, with 11 bases lying between them. Germline V gene data show CDR1 as DFQATT and CDR2 as SNEGSKA (reference sequence). The CDR3 coding sequence is TGCAGTGCTAGAGATTTTCAGGGTATGAACACTGAAGCTTTCTTT. Its translation: CSARDFQGMNTEAFF.

This clonotype has just a few counts. Being one base from a much bigger clone, this may be a read error. The genes are TRBV2 and TRBJ2-2, with D possibly being TRBD1 or TRBD2 (5 bases each). The CDR3 has 12 residues. Germline CDR1 SNHLY, CDR2 FYNNEI. The CDR3 sequence is CASRGLPGELLF. CDR3 bases: TGTGCCAGCAGGGGGCTCCCCGGGGAGCTGCTTTTT.

This clonotype has ten or more counts. This chain joins TRBV5-6 and TRBJ1-1; no definite D call. The ends were cut back, 1 base at V and 7 bases at J, with 8 bases in the middle. The length of the CDR3 is 12 residues. Germline lookup yields CDR1 SGHDT and CDR2 YYEEEE. The CDR3 sequence: CASSLTGREAFF. CDR3 nucleotide sequence: TGTGCCAGCAGCTTGACCGGACGTGAAGCTTTCTTT. The full variable domain, rest sourced from reference TRBV5-6 and TRBJ1-1, is DAGVTQSPTHLIKTRGQQVTLRCSPKSGHDTVSWYQQALGQGPQFIFQYYEEEERQRGNFPDRFSGHQFPNYSSELNVNALLLGDSALYLCASSLTGREAFFGQGTRLTVV.

This clonotype came up a few times. A much larger clone lies one base from this, so it may be a read error. The chain uses TRBV27 and TRBJ2-7, with 11 bases matching TRBD2. CDR1 is MNHEY, CDR2 SMNVEV, per germline (reference sequence). The CDR3 length is 14 residues. CDR3 nucleotide sequence: TGTGCCAGCCAACTAGCGGGAGCCGGTCACGAGCCGTACTTC. Translation: CASQLAGAGHEPYF.

The table lists this clonotype with many counts. The CDR3 sequence: CASSLGTAAYEQYF. CDR3 nucleotide sequence: TGCGCCAGCAGCTTGGGGACAGCCGCCTACGAGCAGTACTTC. The chain carries TRBV5-1 and TRBJ2-7, with D maybe TRBD1 (6 bases). V was cut by 0 bases and J by 2 bases, with 9 bases left in between. Germline CDR1 reads SGHRS; CDR2 reads YFSETQ. The CDR3 is 14 residues long.

Ten or more counts support this clonotype. This chain connects TRBV20-1 to TRBJ1-1; TRBD1 might be the D (5 bases). V shed 4 bases and J shed 1 base, with 10 bases lying between them. The CDR3 runs to 13 residues. Germline loops: CDR1 DFQATT, CDR2 SNEGSKA (reference sequence). In DNA, the CDR3 is TGCAGTGCTACCAGGGATCCGAACACTGAAGCTTTCTTT. It codes for CSATRDPNTEAFF.

Many counts were recorded for this clonotype. The chain recombines TRBV19 with TRBJ2-1; D not resolved. CDR1 and CDR2 (germline): LNHDA, SQIVND (reference sequence). The CDR3 is 11 amino acids. Trimming pared 4 bases from V and 5 bases from J, leaving 3 bases between. The CDR3 protein is CASSTDNEQFF. The CDR3 DNA reads as TGTGCCAGTAGTACTGACAATGAGCAGTTCTTC.

This clonotype has just a few counts. The chain joins TRBV29-1 to TRBJ2-3, with D possibly matching TRBD2 (6 bases). Germline CDR1 and CDR2: SQVTM and ANQGSEA. CDR3 length equals 13 residues. V was cut by 4 bases and J by 8 bases, with 16 bases left in between. The CDR3 DNA follows: TGCAGCGTTGGAGCGGGCGTAGTCGGTACGCAGTATTTT. Amino acid sequence: CSVGAGVVGTQYF.

This clonotype was counted between two and nine times. The chain joins TRBV6-1 to TRBJ2-3; TRBD1 or TRBD2 may be the D gene (6 bases each). Germline values: CDR1 MNHNS, CDR2 SASEGT. This CDR3 has 13 amino acids. The V and J ends lost 9 bases and 4 bases respectively, with 14 bases between them. The CDR3 spells CASLRRGADTQYF. CDR3 sequence (DNA): TGTGCCAGTCTTCGGAGGGGGGCAGATACGCAGTATTTT.

This clonotype was seen at least ten times. The rearrangement links TRBV7-9 to TRBJ2-5; D might be TRBD1 (6 bases). V lost 7 bases and J 0 bases, leaving 15 bases between the germline ends. Germline V gives CDR1 SEHNR, CDR2 FQNEAQ (reference sequence). This CDR3 comprises 15 residues. The CDR3 is CASTPGTYHQETQYF. CDR3 sequence (DNA): TGTGCCAGCACTCCCGGGACATACCACCAAGAGACCCAGTACTTC.